This note documents a single T cell receptor beta chain sequence. Its specificity is not known. This sample is part of a study of T cell responses to AZD1222 COVID-19 vaccine. Germline V lookup: CDR1 SGHVS, CDR2 FNYEAQ. Losses at the gene ends were 5 bases for V and 3 bases for J; bases not matched to a gene: 7. This CDR3 is 15 amino acids long. The table came from immunoSEQ multiplex PCR; TCRdb's copy has only in-frame clones and leaves some out. Found here are about 150,000 clones, approximately 90% of them singletons; the top ten hold 2% to 2.5%. Whole-study findings and limits: Spike regions recognized by vaccine-associated CD4 TCRs spanned the protein, led by 160-218 and 743-854.

Material: peripheral blood, obtained on day 0 of AZD1222 vaccination. The rearrangement joins TRBV7-6 to TRBJ2-7, with TRBD1 identical over 10 bases. The TCR was taken from an adult in good health. The CDR3 loop reads CASSPPGQGYYEQYF. CDR3 bases: TGTGCCAGCAGCCCTCCGGGACAGGGGTACTACGAGCAGTACTTC.